This T cell receptor (beta chain) is drawn from a study of OX40 agonist ivuxolimab in advanced cancers. Study context: Males comprised approximately 84% of the group, whose mean age was about 62 years (range 23 to 79). Study-level points and caveats: Also showing low normalized T-cell clonal expansion were some of the nonresponders. Within 6 weeks, CD4+ and CD8+ blood T cells expanded clonally at 0.1 to 3.0 mg/kg.

As concerns this clone: The antigen remains undetermined. As the CDR3 is not closed by the conserved phenylalanine or tryptophan, this likely results from a read error. The DNA is left out, because the CDR3 cannot be placed on it with certainty; the CDR3 is given as TCRdb lists it.

12 amino acids form the CDR3, both terminal residues included. It was autoimmune disease history or systemic immunosuppression that excluded patients. TCRdb keeps only in-frame clones here, not all; method: immunoSEQ multiplex PCR. The sample holds 60,000 to 65,000 clones; over 75% are singletons and the top ten take approximately 11%. The chain is built from TRBV21-1 and TRBJ2-3; the DNA was not used to check the table's D call, TRBD2. TRBV21-1 is a pseudogene segment. This specimen was CD4+ or CD8+ T cells sorted from blood, taken in a trial of the OX40 agonist ivuxolimab. The TCR was taken from an adult with an advanced solid tumor such as melanoma, head and neck, liver or kidney cancer. CDR3 region: CASSKPPVEHPP.